A single sample is the source of the 13 T cell receptor beta chains below, sequenced in a study of blood T cells in healthy people across ages. Then a second PCR, running about 6 to 12 cycles, was carried out with a sample-barcoded 5' primer and a J-beta primer mix. A single record per CDR3 protein comes from TCRdb applying MiXCR to the 5' RACE reads. The sample includes about 1.7 million distinct CDR3 sequences, roughly 27% of them seen just once. Input material: blood. The receptors here all came from a young woman in good health.

The chain links TRBV24-1 to TRBJ2-5, with TRBD1 as a possible D gene (6 bases). Per the germline V gene, CDR1 is KGHDR and CDR2 is SFDVKD. CDR3 size: 14 residues. Trimming left V 4 bases short and J 4 bases short, with 12 bases between. The CDR3 bases are TGTGCCACCAGTGACAGGGGAGTAGGAGAGACCCAGTACTTC. Amino acids: CATSDRGVGETQYF.

The chain carries TRBV2 and TRBJ1-5, with no clear D. V was clipped by 6 bases and J by 7 bases, with 13 bases between them. Looked up from germline, CDR1 is SNHLY and CDR2 is FYNNEI. The CDR3 length is 13 residues. CDR3 DNA: TGTGCCAGCAGGAAAGAAGTCGCCCAGCCCCAGCATTTT. This sequence encodes CASRKEVAQPQHF.

This clonotype was counted once. This rearrangement joins TRBV5-1 to TRBJ1-2; D gene unclear. This CDR3 has 14 residues. Trimming removed 4 bases from V and 0 bases from J, with 10 bases in between. The germline V gene encodes CDR1 SGHRS and CDR2 YFSETQ. The CDR3 region is CASSPWESNYGYTF. As DNA, the CDR3 is TGCGCCAGCAGCCCCTGGGAGTCTAACTATGGCTACACCTTC.

The table lists this clonotype with a few counts. The chain employs TRBV7-2 and TRBJ2-3; D might be TRBD2 (6 bases). The length of the CDR3 is 15 residues. V was clipped by 3 bases and J by 2 bases, with 12 bases between them. The germline V gene has CDR1 SGHTA and CDR2 FQGNSA. CDR3 DNA sequence: TGTGCCAGCAGCTTTAGCCGGGACTCCACAGATACGCAGTATTTT. Its translation: CASSFSRDSTDTQYF. Variable domain in full (rest from reference TRBV7-2 and TRBJ2-3): GAGVSQSPSNKVTEKGKDVELRCDPISGHTALYWYRQSLGQGLEFLIYFQGNSAPDKSGLPSDRFSAERTGGSVSTLTIQRTQQEDSAVYLCASSFSRDSTDTQYFGPGTRLTVL.

As for this clonotype: With a much larger clone just one base away, this may be a read error. The chain links TRBV20-1 to TRBJ2-7, with a tentative D call TRBD2 (6 bases). Germline V CDR1 and CDR2: DFQATT, SNEGSKA (reference sequence). V lost 1 base, J lost 5 bases, and 18 bases lay in between. The CDR3 sequence is 15 residues long. CDR3 DNA: TGCAGTGCTAGAGGGACTATCGGGAGCTTAGACGAGCAGTACTTC. Amino acids: CSARGTIGSLDEQYF.

The rearrangement joins TRBV19 to TRBJ2-2; a possible D gene is TRBD1 (5 bases). The CDR3 is 15 residues long. V lost 6 bases, J lost 1 base, and 12 bases lay in between. CDR1 is LNHDA, CDR2 SQIVND, per germline (reference sequence). In DNA form, the CDR3 reads TGTGCCAGTAGCGACAGCCCCGTGAACACCGGGGAGCTGTTTTTT. Its translation is CASSDSPVNTGELFF.

The chain is built from TRBV6-2 or TRBV6-3 and TRBJ2-3; D not resolved. Germline V lookup: CDR1 MNHEY, CDR2 SVGEGT. This CDR3 has 14 residues. V shed 4 bases and J shed 4 bases, with 12 bases lying between them. The CDR3 nucleotides read TGTGCCAGCAGTTCAACGGCCGTACCAGATACGCAGTATTTT. Protein product: CASSSTAVPDTQYF.

This clonotype has more than one count but fewer than ten. The rearrangement joins TRBV5-1 to TRBJ2-6, with D hard to call. With 7 bases removed from V and 2 bases from J, the gap between germline ends came to 7 bases. Germline-derived CDR1 and CDR2 are SGHRS and YFSETQ. The CDR3 consists of 13 residues. The CDR3 DNA reads TGCGCCAGCGTTGCCCCTGGGGCCAACGTCCTGACTTTC. Protein sequence: CASVAPGANVLTF. Variable domain in full (rest from reference TRBV5-1 and TRBJ2-6): KAGVTQTPRYLIKTRGQQVTLSCSPISGHRSVSWYQQTPGQGLQFLFEYFSETQRNKGNFPGRFSGRQFSNSRSEMNVSTLELGDSALYLCASVAPGANVLTFGAGSRLTVL.

Ten or more counts support this clonotype. The rearrangement joins TRBV6-6 to TRBJ2-7, with 8 bases fitting TRBD2. The V gene end was trimmed by 5 bases and the J gene end by 0 bases; junction bases not matched to a gene: 3. Germline-derived CDR1 and CDR2 are MNHNY and SVGAGI (reference sequence). The CDR3 covers 14 residues. The CDR3 sequence is CASSIAGFSYEQYF. The CDR3 bases are TGTGCCAGCAGTATAGCGGGGTTCTCCTACGAGCAGTACTTC.

This clonotype was recorded at least ten times. V is TRBV12-3 or TRBV12-4 and J is TRBJ2-7, with D possibly TRBD2 on 6 matching bases. V lost 8 bases and J 0 bases, leaving 11 bases between the germline ends. The CDR3 spans 13 residues. The CDR3: CASGTRSSYEQYF. CDR3 nucleotide sequence: TGTGCCAGCGGGACTCGGAGCTCCTACGAGCAGTACTTC.

This clonotype showed up just a few times. The rearrangement uses TRBV19 and TRBJ1-5, with 8 bases matching TRBD1. The J segment lost 6 bases and the V segment lost 5 bases, leaving 9 bases of the junction unmatched. CDR1 and CDR2 (germline): LNHDA, SQIVND (reference sequence). This CDR3 has 15 amino acids. The CDR3 nucleotides are TGTGCCAGTAGTGTTGACAGGGGAGGGAGTCAGCCCCAGCATTTT. This sequence encodes CASSVDRGGSQPQHF.

This clonotype was seen only a few times. The rearrangement links TRBV20-1 to TRBJ1-6; TRBD1 might be the D (5 bases). The ends were cut back, 0 bases at V and 8 bases at J, with 14 bases in the middle. CDR1 DFQATT and CDR2 SNEGSKA come from the germline V gene (reference sequence). The length of the CDR3 is 15 residues. CDR3: CSARDRAGIYSPLHF. The CDR3 bases are TGCAGTGCTAGAGATAGGGCAGGGATTTATTCACCCCTCCACTTT.

V gene TRBV4-1 combines with J gene TRBJ2-1; the D is unclear. V was clipped by 0 bases and J by 8 bases, with 14 bases between them. The CDR3 totals 15 residues. Germline V lookup: CDR1 MGHRA, CDR2 YSYEKL. CDR3 in DNA: TGCGCCAGCAGCCAAGAAGAGTCCCCTGGGGATGAGCAGTTCTTC. Translation gives CASSQEESPGDEQFF.